This TCR beta chain was obtained from a study of cytomegalovirus exposure and HLA in healthy donors. The V end was cut by 0 bases, the J end by 2 bases, with 8 bases between. Germline values: CDR1 SGHRS, CDR2 YFSETQ. This CDR3 has 15 amino acids. Amplification used 60 Vbeta primers and 13 Jbeta primers. Data came from immunoSEQ multiplex PCR; TCRdb stores just in-frame clones and leaves some out. Of 120,000 or so clones in the sample, around three quarters are singletons; the top ten hold 2.5%. A few counts support this clone. This clonotype originated in a man aged 25 to 45 in good health and CMV-seronegative. V is TRBV5-1 and J is TRBJ2-2; TRBD2 is a possible D gene (5 bases). Sequencing was carried out using PBMCs. The CDR3 sequence is CASSLALANTGELFF. The CDR3 bases are TGCGCCAGCAGCTTGGCTCTAGCCAACACCGGGGAGCTGTTTTTT.